The table lists the clone carrying this T cell receptor (beta chain) with a few counts. From the reads, TCRdb called clonotypes with MiXCR, one entry per CDR3 protein. The sample holds fewer than 200,000 distinct CDR3 sequences, about 20% seen once. The sample is drawn from a study of T cell repertoires in cytomegalovirus infection. Germline lookup yields CDR1 DFQATT and CDR2 SNEGSKA (reference sequence). The junction had 11 bases not matched to a gene; V was cut back by 2 bases and J by 8 bases. This CDR3 is 15 amino acids long. Sequenced material: PBMCs. V is TRBV20-1 and J is TRBJ2-1; 8 bases match TRBD1. This receptor was obtained from a human donor in good health (CMV status not recorded). Some clones in this sample may be carry-over from other donors' samples. The CDR3 DNA sequence: TGCAGTGCTAGACCGACAGGGGCTCTCCTCTATGAGCAGTTCTTC. It codes for CSARPTGALLYEQFF.